The rows below give T cell receptor beta chains drawn from one sample of a study of identical twins. TCRdb reanalysed the 5' RACE reads using MiXCR and keeps one entry per CDR3 protein. The sample includes hundreds of thousands of distinct CDR3 sequences, approximately 21% of them seen just once. The sample was also reused in another study, on T cells expressing NK-cell markers.

Sequencing was performed on PBMCs. The receptors derive from a young woman in good health. The CDR3 runs from the conserved cysteine through the conserved F or W. Each record gives: clone size, D gene, J gene, V gene, CDR3 DNA, CDR3 protein. The D gene is left open where the match is weak. The listing skips clone size in some rows; elsewhere it reads once, few, many or a size class.

clone_size: few; d_call: TRBD2; j_call: TRBJ2-3; v_call: TRBV7-2; cdr3_nt: TGTGCCAGCAGCGCGACTAGCGGGGGGCCTTATACGCAGTATTTT; cdr3_aa: CASSATSGGPYTQYF
clone_size: few; d_call: TRBD2; j_call: TRBJ2-1; v_call: TRBV7-9; cdr3_nt: TGTGCCAGCAGCCCGACTAGCGGATACTCCTACAATGAGCAGTTCTTC; cdr3_aa: CASSPTSGYSYNEQFF
clone_size: once; d_call: TRBD1; j_call: TRBJ2-1; v_call: TRBV7-8; cdr3_nt: TGTGCCAGCAGCTTTTACCCCGGGACAGGTCAAAATGAGCAGTTCTTC; cdr3_aa: CASSFYPGTGQNEQFF
clone_size: NA; d_call: NA; j_call: TRBJ2-7; v_call: TRBV7-9; cdr3_nt: TGTGCCAGCAGCACCCCGAACGGATACGAGCAGTACTTC; cdr3_aa: CASSTPNGYEQYF
clone_size: few; d_call: NA; j_call: TRBJ2-7; v_call: TRBV29-1; cdr3_nt: TGCAGCGTTGGTGGGGGGACCACCTACGAGCAGTACTTC; cdr3_aa: CSVGGGTTYEQYF
clone_size: few; d_call: NA; j_call: TRBJ1-1; v_call: TRBV12-3/TRBV12-4; cdr3_nt: TGTGCCAGCAGCGGGGTCGGCGGCACTGAAGCTTTCTTT; cdr3_aa: CASSGVGGTEAFF
clone_size: NA; d_call: NA; j_call: TRBJ1-2; v_call: TRBV2; cdr3_nt: TGTGCCAGCAGGGAACAGGGTTTTAACTATGGCTACACCTTC; cdr3_aa: CASREQGFNYGYTF
clone_size: few; d_call: NA; j_call: TRBJ2-7; v_call: TRBV6-6; cdr3_nt: TGTGCCAGCAGTCGACTCGGATCGGCGCAGTACTTC; cdr3_aa: CASSRLGSAQYF
clone_size: NA; d_call: TRBD2; j_call: TRBJ2-5; v_call: TRBV6-1; cdr3_nt: TGTGCCACCACGTGGCCTAGCGGGGGGGCAGAAGAGACCCAGTACTTC; cdr3_aa: CATTWPSGGAEETQYF
clone_size: few; d_call: TRBD2; j_call: TRBJ2-5; v_call: TRBV12-3/TRBV12-4; cdr3_nt: TGTGCCAGCACTCCGACTAGCGGTAAAGAGACCCAGTACTTC; cdr3_aa: CASTPTSGKETQYF
clone_size: NA; d_call: NA; j_call: TRBJ2-3; v_call: TRBV25-1; cdr3_nt: TGTGCCAGCAGTGAATCGATCGGTCGAGATACGCAGTATTTT; cdr3_aa: CASSESIGRDTQYF
clone_size: NA; d_call: TRBD2; j_call: TRBJ2-1; v_call: TRBV3-1; cdr3_nt: TGTGCCAGCAGCCATTCGACTAGCGGGGGTTACGAGCAGTTCTTC; cdr3_aa: CASSHSTSGGYEQFF
clone_size: NA; d_call: NA; j_call: TRBJ2-7; v_call: TRBV12-3/TRBV12-4; cdr3_nt: TGTGCCAGCAGTTCCCTTAACAAGAACGAGCAGTACTTC; cdr3_aa: CASSSLNKNEQYF
clone_size: NA; d_call: TRBD1; j_call: TRBJ2-7; v_call: TRBV12-3/TRBV12-4; cdr3_nt: TGTGCCTTCAGTTTCAAGGGGTGGGGACAGAGACCAACCTACGAGCAGTACTTC; cdr3_aa: CAFSFKGWGQRPTYEQYF
clone_size: few; d_call: NA; j_call: TRBJ2-3; v_call: TRBV10-3; cdr3_nt: TGTGCCCATCAATCAGGACTGATGAATACGCAGTATTTT; cdr3_aa: CAHQSGLMNTQYF
clone_size: NA; d_call: TRBD1; j_call: TRBJ2-4; v_call: TRBV5-1; cdr3_nt: TGCGCCAGCACGGCAGGGGGCAAAAACATTCAGTACTTC; cdr3_aa: CASTAGGKNIQYF
clone_size: few; d_call: NA; j_call: TRBJ1-5; v_call: TRBV12-3/TRBV12-4; cdr3_nt: TGTGCCAGCAGTTTGGCCCTGGACAGATATAGCAATCAGCCCCAGCATTTT; cdr3_aa: CASSLALDRYSNQPQHF
clone_size: NA; d_call: NA; j_call: TRBJ2-7; v_call: TRBV3-1; cdr3_nt: TGTGCCACCAGCCAAAGACAGATCCCCTTCCCTAGCTCCTACGAGCAGTACTTC; cdr3_aa: CATSQRQIPFPSSYEQYF
clone_size: NA; d_call: TRBD2; j_call: TRBJ2-3; v_call: TRBV20-1; cdr3_nt: TGCAGTGCTAGAGGGCGGACTAGTTACGCAGATACGCAGTATTTT; cdr3_aa: CSARGRTSYADTQYF
clone_size: NA; d_call: NA; j_call: TRBJ2-2; v_call: TRBV12-3/TRBV12-4; cdr3_nt: TGTGCCAGCAGTCCTCCGACTAGAAGGGCCGGGGAGCTGTTTTTT; cdr3_aa: CASSPPTRRAGELFF
clone_size: many; d_call: TRBD2; j_call: TRBJ2-1; v_call: TRBV3-1; cdr3_nt: TGTGCCAGCAGCCCGGGACTAGAGTCTTCGGATGAGCAGTTCTTC; cdr3_aa: CASSPGLESSDEQFF
clone_size: few; d_call: TRBD2; j_call: TRBJ2-3; v_call: TRBV27; cdr3_nt: TGTGCCAGCACCACACTCGGGACTAGCGGGCCAGATACGCAGTATTTT; cdr3_aa: CASTTLGTSGPDTQYF
clone_size: few; d_call: NA; j_call: TRBJ1-2; v_call: TRBV15; cdr3_nt: TGTGCCACCAGCAGAGTGGCAGGTCCCTATGGCTACACCTTC; cdr3_aa: CATSRVAGPYGYTF
clone_size: many; d_call: NA; j_call: TRBJ2-5; v_call: TRBV4-2; cdr3_nt: TGTGCCAGCAGCCAAGATGACAGGAAAGGAGAGACCCAGTACTTC; cdr3_aa: CASSQDDRKGETQYF
clone_size: few; d_call: TRBD1; j_call: TRBJ1-2; v_call: TRBV12-3/TRBV12-4; cdr3_nt: TGTGCCAGCAGCCAACGGGGACAGGGAGGGGCTTGTACCTTC; cdr3_aa: CASSQRGQGGACTF
clone_size: few; d_call: NA; j_call: TRBJ1-5; v_call: TRBV20-1; cdr3_nt: TGCAGTGCTCCGGGACTCTCAACGGGGCAGCCCCAGCATTTT; cdr3_aa: CSAPGLSTGQPQHF
clone_size: few; d_call: TRBD1; j_call: TRBJ1-2; v_call: TRBV12-3/TRBV12-4; cdr3_nt: TGTGCCAGCGGTAGTACAGGGGCTGGTGGCTACACCTTC; cdr3_aa: CASGSTGAGGYTF
clone_size: few; d_call: NA; j_call: TRBJ2-1; v_call: TRBV6-5; cdr3_nt: TGTGCCAGCAGTTACCTAGACAGGCACCATGAGCAGTTCTTC; cdr3_aa: CASSYLDRHHEQFF
clone_size: NA; d_call: NA; j_call: TRBJ2-1; v_call: TRBV6-1; cdr3_nt: TGTGCCAGCAGGTTCCAGGGCGGTACATACAATGAGCAGTTCTTC; cdr3_aa: CASRFQGGTYNEQFF
clone_size: few; d_call: NA; j_call: TRBJ2-5; v_call: TRBV6-1; cdr3_nt: TGTGCCAGCAGTCGCAGGGCCGTGGTTGAGACCCAGTACTTC; cdr3_aa: CASSRRAVVETQYF
clone_size: NA; d_call: NA; j_call: TRBJ2-3; v_call: TRBV2; cdr3_nt: TGTGCCAGCAGTCCAGGTCTAGCGAACCGGGGAGATACGCAGTATTTT; cdr3_aa: CASSPGLANRGDTQYF
clone_size: few; d_call: NA; j_call: TRBJ2-7; v_call: TRBV29-1; cdr3_nt: TGCAGCGTTGAAGAGGCGGGGATCGAGCAGTACTTC; cdr3_aa: CSVEEAGIEQYF
clone_size: NA; d_call: NA; j_call: TRBJ2-7; v_call: TRBV7-8; cdr3_nt: TGTGCCAGCAGCTTAATCGCGAAGTCGACAACCTTCTACGAGCAGTACTTC; cdr3_aa: CASSLIAKSTTFYEQYF
clone_size: many; d_call: TRBD2; j_call: TRBJ2-3; v_call: TRBV20-1; cdr3_nt: TGCAGTGCCCCTACTGGGGGTAGCGGGAGGACGGATACGCAGTATTTT; cdr3_aa: CSAPTGGSGRTDTQYF
clone_size: NA; d_call: NA; j_call: TRBJ2-1; v_call: TRBV6-4; cdr3_nt: TGTGCCAGCAGTGTGCAGCCCCGTTACAATGAGCAGTTCTTC; cdr3_aa: CASSVQPRYNEQFF
clone_size: few; d_call: NA; j_call: TRBJ2-3; v_call: TRBV6-5; cdr3_nt: TGTGCCAGCAGTTACTCGAAGGCGGCGATTAGCACAGATACGCAGTATTTT; cdr3_aa: CASSYSKAAISTDTQYF